This T cell receptor (beta chain) was captured in a study of blood T cell repertoires in COVID-19. In the study overall: PBMCs, B-cell-depleted T cells, or T cells were the source of the cDNA or gDNA that made up the material.

J lost 5 bases, V lost 3 bases, and 1 base had no gene match. This CDR3 comprises 13 residues. From germline, CDR1 is ENHRY and CDR2 SYGVKD. The table came from immunoSEQ multiplex PCR; TCRdb's copy has only in-frame clones and leaves some out. The table has about 290,000 clones, just over 85% seen once. The sequenced material came from peripheral blood. The J gene is TRBJ2-5, the V gene TRBV10-3; 9 nucleotides line up with TRBD2. This clonotype was obtained from a woman between 25 and 40 years old with active or convalescent COVID-19. DNA of the CDR3: TGTGCCATCAGTGACCTAGCGGGGGAGACCCAGTACTTC. It codes for CAISDLAGETQYF.